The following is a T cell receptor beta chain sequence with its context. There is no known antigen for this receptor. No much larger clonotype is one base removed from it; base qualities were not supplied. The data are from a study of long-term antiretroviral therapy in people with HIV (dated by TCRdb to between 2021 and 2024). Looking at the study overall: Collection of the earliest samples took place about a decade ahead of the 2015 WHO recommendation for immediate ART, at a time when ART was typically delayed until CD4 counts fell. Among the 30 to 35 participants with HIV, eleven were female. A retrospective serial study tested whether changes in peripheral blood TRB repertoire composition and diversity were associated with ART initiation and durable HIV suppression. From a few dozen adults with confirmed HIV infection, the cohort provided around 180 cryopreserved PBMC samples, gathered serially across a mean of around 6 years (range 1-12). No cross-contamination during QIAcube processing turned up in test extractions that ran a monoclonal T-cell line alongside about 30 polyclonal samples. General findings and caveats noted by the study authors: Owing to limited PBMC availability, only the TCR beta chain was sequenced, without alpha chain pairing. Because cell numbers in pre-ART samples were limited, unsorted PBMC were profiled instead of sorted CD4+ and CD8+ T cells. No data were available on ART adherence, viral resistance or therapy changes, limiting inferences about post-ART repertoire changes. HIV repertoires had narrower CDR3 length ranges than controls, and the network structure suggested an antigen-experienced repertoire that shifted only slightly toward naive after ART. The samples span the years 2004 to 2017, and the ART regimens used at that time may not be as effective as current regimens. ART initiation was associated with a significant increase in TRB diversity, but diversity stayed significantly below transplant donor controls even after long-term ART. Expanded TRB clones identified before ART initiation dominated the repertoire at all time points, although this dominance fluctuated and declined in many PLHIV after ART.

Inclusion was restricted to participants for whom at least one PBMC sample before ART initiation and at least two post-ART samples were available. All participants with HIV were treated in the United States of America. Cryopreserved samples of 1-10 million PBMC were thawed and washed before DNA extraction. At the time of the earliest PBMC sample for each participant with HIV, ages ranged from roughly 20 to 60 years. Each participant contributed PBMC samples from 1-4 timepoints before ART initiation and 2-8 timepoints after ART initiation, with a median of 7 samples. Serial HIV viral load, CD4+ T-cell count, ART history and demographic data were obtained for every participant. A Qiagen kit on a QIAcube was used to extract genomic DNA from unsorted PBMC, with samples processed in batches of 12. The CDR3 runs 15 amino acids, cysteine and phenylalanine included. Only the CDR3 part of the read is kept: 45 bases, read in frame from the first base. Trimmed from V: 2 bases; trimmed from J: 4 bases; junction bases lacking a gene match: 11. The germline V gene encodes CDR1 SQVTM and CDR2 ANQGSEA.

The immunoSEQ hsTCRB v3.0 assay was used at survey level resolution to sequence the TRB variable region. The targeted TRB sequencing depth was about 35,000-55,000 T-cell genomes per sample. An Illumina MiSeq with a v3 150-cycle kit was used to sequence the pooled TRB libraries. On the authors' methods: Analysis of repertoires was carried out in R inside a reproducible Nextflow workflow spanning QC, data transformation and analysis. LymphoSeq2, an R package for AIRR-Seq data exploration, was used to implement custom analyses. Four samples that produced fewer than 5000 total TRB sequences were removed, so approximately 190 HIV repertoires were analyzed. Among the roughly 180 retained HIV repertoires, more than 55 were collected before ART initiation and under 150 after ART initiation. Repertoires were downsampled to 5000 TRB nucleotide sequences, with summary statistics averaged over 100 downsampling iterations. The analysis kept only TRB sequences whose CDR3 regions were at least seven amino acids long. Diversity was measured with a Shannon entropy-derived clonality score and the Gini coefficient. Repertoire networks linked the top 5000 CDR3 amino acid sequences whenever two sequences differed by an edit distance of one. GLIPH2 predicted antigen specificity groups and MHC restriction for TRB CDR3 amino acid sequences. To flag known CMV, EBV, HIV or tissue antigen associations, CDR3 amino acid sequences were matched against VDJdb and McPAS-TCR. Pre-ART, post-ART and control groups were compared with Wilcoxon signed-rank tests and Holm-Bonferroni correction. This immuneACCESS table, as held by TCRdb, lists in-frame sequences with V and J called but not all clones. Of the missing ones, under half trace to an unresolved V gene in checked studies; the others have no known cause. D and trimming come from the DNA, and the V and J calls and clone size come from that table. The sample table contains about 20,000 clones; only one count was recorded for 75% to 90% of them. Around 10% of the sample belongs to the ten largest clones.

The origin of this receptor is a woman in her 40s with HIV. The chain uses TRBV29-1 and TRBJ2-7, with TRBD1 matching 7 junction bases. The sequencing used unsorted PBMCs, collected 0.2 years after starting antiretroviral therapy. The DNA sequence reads TGCAGCGTTGAATTTACGACAGGGAAGAGGTACGAGCAGTACTTC. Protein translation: CSVEFTTGKRYEQYF.